The sequence of this T cell receptor (beta chain) was determined in a study of beta chain features in type 1 diabetes. V lost 8 bases and J lost 9; bases outside the gene matches: 13. There are 14 residues in the CDR3. Germline V CDR1 and CDR2: SGHTA, FQGTGA. This clone was recorded only once. Its antigen is unknown. Since all of the isolated RNA was reverse transcribed, expressed TCRB transcripts were what got sequenced. Sequencing was performed with immunoSEQ multiplex PCR; in TCRdb, only in-frame clones are kept and a portion is missing. The table includes 600,000 to 700,000 clones, roughly 12% detected once. Study results and limitations: Fewer junction insertions and more nucleotide deletions appeared in type 1 diabetes patients. Shorter TCRB CDR3s, moderately but significantly so, marked every one of the four CD4+ subsets in Type 1 diabetes patients.

The sequence was obtained from a man under 40 with type 1 diabetes. Sequencing input: naive CD4+ T cells from blood. The V and J genes are TRBV7-3 and TRBJ2-1; 7 nucleotides align to TRBD2. The DNA of the CDR3 is TGTGCCAGCTTAAAGCGGGGTGCCCGAGGTGAGCAGTTCTTC. It yields the protein CASLKRGARGEQFF.